The subject of this entry is one T cell receptor beta chain. The data were taken from a study of blood T cell repertoires in COVID-19. Overall study: Collection of acute and convalescent COVID-19 samples took place in the United States, Italy and Spain. T cells, B-cell-depleted T cells, or PBMCs provided the cDNA or gDNA that served as material.

V lost 5 bases, J lost 3 bases, and 15 bases lay in between. Germline V gene sequence: CDR1 SGHRS, CDR2 YFSETQ. CDR3 length: 15 residues. In the original workflow: Amplification of reference gene primers was used by the study to estimate nucleated cell counts. Repertoires were generated with immunoSEQ multiplex PCR, while TCRdb's copy carries only in-frame clones and drops some. V and J calls and clone size come straight from that table; D and trimming were deduced from the DNA. The sample has 240,000 or so clones; roughly nine tenths are singletons. The genes are TRBV5-1 and TRBJ2-1, with D possibly TRBD1 on 6 matching bases. The sample comprised peripheral blood. The receptor was derived from a man in his 60s with acute or convalescent COVID-19. The CDR3 reads CASRIQGSGYNEQFF. The DNA for the CDR3 is TGCGCCAGCAGAATCCAGGGGTCAGGCTACAATGAGCAGTTCTTC.